These 25 T cell receptor beta chains originate from one sample sequenced in a study of OX40 agonist ivuxolimab in advanced cancers. The protocol was immunoSEQ multiplex PCR, while the TCRdb copy is restricted to in-frame clones and leaves out a portion. Here the sample spans tens of thousands of clones, around 84% being singletons. This specimen was CD4+ or CD8+ T cells sorted from blood, taken in a trial of the OX40 agonist ivuxolimab. The receptors here all came from an adult with an advanced solid tumor such as melanoma, head and neck, liver or kidney cancer.

This clone has a single count. This chain links TRBV28 with TRBJ1-5; no firm D call. Germline values: CDR1 MDHEN, CDR2 SYDVKM. The CDR3 contains 15 residues. The V end lost 1 base, the J end lost 3 bases, and 10 bases lay between the germline ends. In DNA, the CDR3 is TGTGCCAGCAGTTTATTCGGGATACACAATCAGCCCCAGCATTTT. This encodes CASSLFGIHNQPQHF.

The gene calls are TRBV9 and TRBJ1-4; D unclear. The CDR3 has 13 residues. The V gene lost 0 bases and the J gene lost 7 bases, with 7 bases spanning the gap. Looked up from germline, CDR1 is SGDLS and CDR2 is YYNGEE. The CDR3 nucleotides read TGTGCCAGCAGCGTAGACGGCCTTGAAAAACTGTTTTTT. This translates into CASSVDGLEKLFF.

The genes are TRBV4-1 and TRBJ1-5, with TRBD1 matching over 12 bases. CDR1 and CDR2 from the germline V gene are MGHRA and YSYEKL. The CDR3 sequence is 16 residues long. The J segment lost 5 bases and the V segment lost 0 bases, leaving 2 bases of the junction unmatched. The CDR3 coding sequence is TGCGCCAGCAGCCAAGATGGGACAGGGGGCGATCAGCCCCAGCATTTT. Protein sequence: CASSQDGTGGDQPQHF.

The chain is built from TRBV6-6 and TRBJ1-4; D is undetermined. The CDR3 extends over 14 amino acids. V was trimmed by 4 bases and J by 0 bases, leaving 6 bases between them. CDR1 is MNHNY, CDR2 SVGAGI, per germline (reference sequence). CDR3 coding DNA: TGTGCCAGCAGTTCAGGAGCAACTAATGAAAAACTGTTTTTT. This encodes CASSSGATNEKLFF.

This chain uses TRBV27 with TRBJ1-1; the D is unclear. Trimming removed 3 bases from V and 5 bases from J, with 10 bases in between. The germline V gene has CDR1 MNHEY and CDR2 SMNVEV (reference sequence). The CDR3 totals 13 residues. CDR3 nucleotide sequence: TGTGCCAGCAGTTTGGGCGGGTTGACTGAAGCTTTCTTT. Its protein is CASSLGGLTEAFF.

In its sample, this clone ranks as medium-sized. V and J are TRBV6-5 and TRBJ1-2; 7 positions agree with TRBD1. The CDR3 is 14 residues long. Germline V gives CDR1 MNHEY, CDR2 SVGAGI. The trim removed 6 bases at V and 3 bases at J, leaving 7 bases unmatched. The CDR3 region is CASSDQTGHYGYTF. The CDR3 DNA sequence: TGTGCCAGCAGCGACCAGACAGGGCACTATGGCTACACCTTC.

The chain links TRBV9 to TRBJ2-7; D is uncertain. Germline V gene sequence: CDR1 SGDLS, CDR2 YYNGEE. This CDR3 region has 15 residues. V lost 0 bases to trimming and J lost 10 bases, with 20 bases between them. CDR3 residues: CASSVGGGPALKQYF. The CDR3 DNA sequence: TGTGCCAGCAGCGTAGGGGGTGGGCCAGCCCTAAAACAGTACTTC. The full variable domain, completed using reference TRBV9 and TRBJ2-7, is DSGVTQTPKHLITATGQRVTLRCSPRSGDLSVYWYQQSLDQGLQFLIQYYNGEERAKGNILERFSAQQFPDLHSELNLSSLELGDSALYFCASSVGGGPALKQYFGPGTRLTVT.

The V gene is TRBV29-1, the J gene TRBJ2-1; 11 nucleotides agree with TRBD2. The germline CDR1 and CDR2 sequences are SQVTM and ANQGSEA. Losses at the gene ends were 3 bases for V and 6 bases for J; bases not matched to a gene: 4. The CDR3 has 14 amino acids. The chain's CDR3 is CSVDSGRASNEQFF. The DNA for the CDR3 is TGCAGCGTTGATAGCGGGAGGGCGAGCAATGAGCAGTTCTTC.

The CDR3 DNA follows: TGTGCCAGCAGCTTTCAGGGGCTCATTGGAAACACCATATATTTT. This sequence encodes CASSFQGLIGNTIYF. V and J are TRBV7-2 and TRBJ1-3, with a weak D call TRBD1 (6 bases). CDR1 is SGHTA and CDR2 is FQGNSA in the germline V gene. The ends were cut back, 3 bases at V and 3 bases at J, with 12 bases in the middle. CDR3 length equals 15 residues.

The chain links TRBV28 to TRBJ2-7; D is possibly TRBD2 (6 bases). The germline V gene has CDR1 MDHEN and CDR2 SYDVKM. Trimming stripped 0 bases from V and 0 bases from J, with 18 bases between. The CDR3 extends over 18 amino acids. The CDR3 sequence: CASSLWRPGGLSSYEQYF. The CDR3 DNA reads TGTGCCAGCAGTTTATGGCGACCTGGAGGGTTAAGCTCCTACGAGCAGTACTTC.

V usage is TRBV7-8 and J usage is TRBJ2-3; D unresolved. This CDR3 comprises 15 residues. Deletions cut 7 bases from V and 4 bases from J, with 18 bases between. The germline V gene has CDR1 SGHVS and CDR2 FQNEAQ. CDR3 DNA: TGTGCCAGCACCGGAGCCCCGGCCGGGCCAGATACGCAGTATTTT. Translating gives CASTGAPAGPDTQYF.

The chain uses TRBV6-5 and TRBJ2-1; 8 nucleotides line up with TRBD1. The V gene's germline CDR1 is MNHEY and CDR2 SVGAGI. This CDR3 contains 16 residues. V gave up 2 bases and J gave up 0 bases; unmatched junction bases: 3. The CDR3 loop reads CASSYEDRASYNEQFF. CDR3 DNA sequence: TGTGCCAGCAGTTACGAGGACAGGGCCTCCTACAATGAGCAGTTCTTC.

This sequence joins TRBV7-8 and TRBJ1-1; D is undetermined. The CDR3 length is 15 residues. Germline assignment: CDR1 SGHVS and CDR2 FQNEAQ. Trimming took off 4 bases at V and 0 bases at J, with 12 bases between the two ends. In DNA, the CDR3 is TGTGCCAGCAGCTCCAAGAGGGCTATGAACACTGAAGCTTTCTTT. Protein: CASSSKRAMNTEAFF.

This clone was recorded only once. The chain combines TRBV28 with TRBJ1-5; unclear D gene. The CDR3 is 14 residues long. Per the germline V gene, CDR1 is MDHEN and CDR2 is SYDVKM. V was clipped by 5 bases and J by 7 bases, with 15 bases between them. The CDR3 loop is CASSAVPPAQPQHF. CDR3 sequence (DNA): TGTGCCAGCAGTGCTGTGCCCCCCGCACAGCCCCAGCATTTT.

The rearrangement uses TRBV7-6 and TRBJ1-5, with 9 bases aligning to TRBD1. CDR3 length: 15 residues. With V trimmed by 4 bases and J by 2 bases, 3 bases remained unmatched. Germline CDR1 is SGHVS and CDR2 is FNYEAQ. The CDR3, as DNA: TGTGCCAGCAGCTCGGGACAGGGAGGCAATCAGCCCCAGCATTTT. Protein sequence: CASSSGQGGNQPQHF.

The chain joins TRBV28 to TRBJ2-1; TRBD1 or TRBD2 may be the D gene (7 bases each). Germline loops: CDR1 MDHEN, CDR2 SYDVKM. V was shortened by 8 bases and J by 3 bases, with 32 bases between the two germline ends. The CDR3 contains 20 residues. The CDR3 protein is CASHGTAGKTGVGFYNEQFF. The CDR3 DNA reads as TGTGCCAGCCACGGGACAGCGGGAAAAACGGGAGTAGGGTTCTACAATGAGCAGTTCTTC.

The chain joins TRBV7-9 to TRBJ2-7; TRBD2 matches 11 bases. After removal of 4 bases from V and 2 bases from J, the junction contained 4 bases not matched to a gene. The CDR3 spans 15 residues. From germline, CDR1 is SEHNR and CDR2 FQNEAQ (reference sequence). The CDR3 spells CASSSGLAVTYEQYF. The CDR3 DNA follows: TGTGCCAGCAGCTCGGGACTAGCGGTGACCTACGAGCAGTACTTC.

The V and J genes are TRBV7-6 and TRBJ2-5; 11 bases line up with TRBD2. The CDR3 spans 15 residues. V was pared by 3 bases and J by 5 bases, with 5 bases of the junction left unmatched. CDR1 and CDR2 from the germline V gene are SGHVS and FNYEAQ. The CDR3 here is CASSLLAGGPETQYF. The CDR3 DNA reads TGTGCCAGCAGCTTGTTAGCGGGGGGGCCGGAGACCCAGTACTTC.

The genes are TRBV19 and TRBJ2-7; tentative D call: TRBD2 (5 bases). CDR1 is LNHDA and CDR2 is SQIVND in the germline V gene (reference sequence). This CDR3 is 13 amino acids long. Trimming left V 3 bases short and J 4 bases short, with 10 bases between. CDR3 DNA sequence: TGTGCCAGTAGTATCGGGATGGAATACGAGCAGTACTTC. Translating gives CASSIGMEYEQYF.

This clone came up once. V is TRBV28 and J is TRBJ2-1; perhaps TRBD2 as D (5 bases). V was clipped by 4 bases and J by 5 bases, with 12 bases between them. Germline V lookup: CDR1 MDHEN, CDR2 SYDVKM. The CDR3 sequence is 14 residues long. The CDR3 nucleotides are TGTGCCAGCAGTTCTCCGGGATACAACAATGAGCAGTTCTTC. Translating it yields CASSSPGYNNEQFF.

This clone has only one observation. V and J are TRBV7-3 and TRBJ2-1, with 7 nucleotides matching TRBD1. J was trimmed by 7 bases and V by 5 bases; bases with no gene match: 5. The germline V gene encodes CDR1 SGHTA and CDR2 FQGTGA. This CDR3 region has 13 residues. The CDR3 DNA reads TGTGCCAGCAGCCGTACGACAGGGAATGAGCAGTTCTTC. This gives the protein CASSRTTGNEQFF.

This clone occurred a few times. The chain has TRBV19 and TRBJ1-2, with D possibly matching TRBD1 (5 bases). Germline V gene lookup returns CDR1 LNHDA and CDR2 SQIVND (reference sequence). CDR3 length equals 14 residues. Trimming shortened V by 6 bases and J by 1 base, and 12 bases separated the two germline ends. The CDR3 sequence is CASSHGRGNYGYTF. The CDR3 nucleotides are TGTGCCAGTAGCCACGGAAGGGGTAACTATGGCTACACCTTC.

The gene calls are TRBV18 and TRBJ2-1; D not certain. Germline CDR1 reads KGHSH; CDR2 reads LQKENI. The ends were cut back, 0 bases at V and 9 bases at J, with 9 bases in the middle. The CDR3 is 13 amino acids. The CDR3 here is CASSPPVGTEQFF. DNA for the CDR3: TGTGCCAGCTCACCACCCGTTGGAACTGAGCAGTTCTTC.

The chain links TRBV4-1 to TRBJ2-7, with D unclear. Per germline, CDR1 MGHRA and CDR2 YSYEKL. The CDR3 extends over 17 amino acids. Trimming took 1 base from V and 3 from J, leaving 19 bases between them. In DNA, the CDR3 is TGCGCCAGCAGCCAAGTTCTTGGACCGCCTTTTAACTACGAGCAGTACTTC. Its translation: CASSQVLGPPFNYEQYF.

The chain links TRBV5-1 to TRBJ2-5; D is unclear. Germline CDR1 SGHRS, CDR2 YFSETQ. With 2 bases removed from V and 5 bases from J, the gap between germline ends came to 16 bases. The CDR3 is 15 residues long. The CDR3 DNA follows: TGCGCCAGCAGCTTCGGAACTGGTTTATCGGAGACCCAGTACTTC. Its protein product is CASSFGTGLSETQYF.